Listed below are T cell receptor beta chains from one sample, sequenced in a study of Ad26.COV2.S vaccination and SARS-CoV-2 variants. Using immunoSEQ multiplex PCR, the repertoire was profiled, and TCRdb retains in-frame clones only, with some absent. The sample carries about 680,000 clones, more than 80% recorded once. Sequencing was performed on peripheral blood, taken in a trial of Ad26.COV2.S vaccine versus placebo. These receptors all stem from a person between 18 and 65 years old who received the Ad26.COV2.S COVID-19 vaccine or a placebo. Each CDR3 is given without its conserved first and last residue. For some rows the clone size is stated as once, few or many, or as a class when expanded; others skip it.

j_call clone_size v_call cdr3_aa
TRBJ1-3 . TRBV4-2 ASSQVDGAGNTIY
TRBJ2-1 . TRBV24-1 ATSDPTSAPTPGQLYNEQF
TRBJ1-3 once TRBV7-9 ASSPDSGNTIY
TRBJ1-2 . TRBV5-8 ASSLGGQGEYYGYT
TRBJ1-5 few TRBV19 ASSIWRGDQPQH
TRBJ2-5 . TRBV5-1 ASSPDRLETQY
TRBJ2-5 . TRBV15 ATSRWREIQETQY
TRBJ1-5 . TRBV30 AWQGARSNQPQH
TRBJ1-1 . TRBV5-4 ASSLGGYQGMGEAF
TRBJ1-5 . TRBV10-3 AISWGDNQPQH
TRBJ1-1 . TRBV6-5 AIKPGLSNTEAF
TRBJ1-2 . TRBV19 ASRSEQGFYGYT
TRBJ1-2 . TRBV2 ASPTGTAGAGGANYGYT
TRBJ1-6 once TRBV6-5 ASRGNSPLH
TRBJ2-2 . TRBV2 ASSEQGGGNTGELF
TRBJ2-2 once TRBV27 ASSLVATTGELF
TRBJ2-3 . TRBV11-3 ASSLREVSDTQY
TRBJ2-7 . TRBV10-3 AIKGLAGMGY
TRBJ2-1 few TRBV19 ASSIAGQGNNEQF
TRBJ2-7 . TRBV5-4 ASSFDPGLYEQY
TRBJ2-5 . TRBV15 ATSRDPDVAGTQY
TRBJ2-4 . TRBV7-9 ASSLPGLAKNIQY
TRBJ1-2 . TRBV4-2 ASSPMITGSPGGYT
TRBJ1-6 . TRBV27 ASSLGAYSPLH
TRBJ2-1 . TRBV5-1 ASSSDPSGMVNEQF
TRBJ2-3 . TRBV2 ASGTDTQY
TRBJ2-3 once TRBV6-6 ASLDRTDTQY
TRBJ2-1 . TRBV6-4 ASSRTGGPSSLMNEQF
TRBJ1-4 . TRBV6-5 ASSTGTGGEKLF
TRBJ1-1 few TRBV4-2 ASSQDPLGAEAF
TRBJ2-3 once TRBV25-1 ASSPGTTTVDTQY
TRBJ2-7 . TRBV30 AWSSATGTTYEQY
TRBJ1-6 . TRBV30 AWSGHTRNYNSPLH
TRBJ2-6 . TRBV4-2 ASSQESWIAESGANVLT
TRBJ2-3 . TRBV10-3 AISEAPTPSPQY
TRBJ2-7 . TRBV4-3 ASSHETGTQY
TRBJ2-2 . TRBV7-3 ASSLGTSGAGELF
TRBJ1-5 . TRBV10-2 ASSDGGFSNQPQH
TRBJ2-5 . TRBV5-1 ASSLADRQETQY
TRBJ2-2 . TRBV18 ASSPRTSDTGELF
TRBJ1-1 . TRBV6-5 ASNLLQAMNTEAF
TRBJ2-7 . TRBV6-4 ASSEAAGGYEQY
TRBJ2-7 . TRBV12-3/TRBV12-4 ASSSRGYEQY
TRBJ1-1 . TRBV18 ASSYDRDTEAF
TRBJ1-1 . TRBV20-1 SASSTNTEAF
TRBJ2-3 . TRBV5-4 ASSPAGGAGDTQY
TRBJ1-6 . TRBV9 ASSVGWGQGTLH
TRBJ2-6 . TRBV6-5 ASLGSTGANVLT
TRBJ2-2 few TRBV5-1 ASSFVRNTGELF
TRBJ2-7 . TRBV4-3 ASSQDRDKYEQY
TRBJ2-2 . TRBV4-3 ASSPGTSSGELF
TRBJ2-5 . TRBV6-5 ASSYSSRETQY